This T cell receptor beta chain appears in the sequencing data of a study of CXCR3-negative and CXCR3-positive naive CD8 T cells. General observations from the study: Post-cryopreservation CXCR3 expression was partly diminished, and the bulk of assays employed fresh PBMCs. Naive subsets showed comparable surface CD5, and TCR interaction strength was also inferred from TRB CDR3 physicochemistry. Whereas both naive subsets had comparably high diversity, memory CD8+ cells had much lower diversity.

It was by 5' RACE with UMI labels that the TRB cDNA libraries were prepared. TCRdb reprocessed the 5' RACE reads; each CDR3 protein has one entry and no DNA is given. This sample lists some 130,000 distinct CDR3 sequences; its ten largest clones have nearly 0.5%. CDR1 and CDR2 from the germline V gene are MGHRA and YSYEKL. CDR3 length: 17 residues. As to this clonotype: The antigen is unknown.

The source is a human donor in good health. Some clones in this sample may be carry-over from other donors' samples. The material sequenced was naive CXCR3- CD8+ T cells from blood. Stated subset: CD45RO-CCR7+CD27+CD95- naive CD8+ T cells lacking CXCR3 (TNR3-). This chain uses TRBV4-1 with TRBJ1-1; checking the TCRdb D call of TRBD1 is not possible without DNA. CDR3 in amino acids: CASSHPQQGQWNTEAFF.